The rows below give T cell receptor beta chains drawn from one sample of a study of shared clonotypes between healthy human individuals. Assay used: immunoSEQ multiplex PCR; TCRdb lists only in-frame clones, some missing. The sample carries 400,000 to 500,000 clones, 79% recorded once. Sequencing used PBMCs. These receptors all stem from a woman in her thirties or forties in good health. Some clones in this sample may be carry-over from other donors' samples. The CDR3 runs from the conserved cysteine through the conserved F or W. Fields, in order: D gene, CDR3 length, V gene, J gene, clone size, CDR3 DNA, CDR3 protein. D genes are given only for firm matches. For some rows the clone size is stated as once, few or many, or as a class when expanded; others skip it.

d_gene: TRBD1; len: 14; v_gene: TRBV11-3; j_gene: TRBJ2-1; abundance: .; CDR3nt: TGTGCCAGCAGCTCATACGGGACAGGAAATGAGCAGTTCTTC; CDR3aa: CASSSYGTGNEQFF
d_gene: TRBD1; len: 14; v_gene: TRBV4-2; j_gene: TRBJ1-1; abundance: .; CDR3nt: TGTGCCAGCAGCCCGTGGGGAGGGGGCGGTGAAGCTTTCTTT; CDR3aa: CASSPWGGGGEAFF
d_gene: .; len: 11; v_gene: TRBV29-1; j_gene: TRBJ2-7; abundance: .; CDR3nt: TGCAGCGTTATTTCATCCTACGAGCAGTACTTC; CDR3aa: CSVISSYEQYF
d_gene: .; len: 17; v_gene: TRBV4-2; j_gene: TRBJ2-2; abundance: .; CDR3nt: TGTGCCAGCAGCCAAGATCCATCCGGGATGAACACCGGGGAGCTGTTTTTT; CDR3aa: CASSQDPSGMNTGELFF
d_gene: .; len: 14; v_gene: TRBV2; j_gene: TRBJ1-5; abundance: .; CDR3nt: TGTGCCAGCAGTGACTCGGGCGGCAATCAGCCCCAGCATTTT; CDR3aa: CASSDSGGNQPQHF
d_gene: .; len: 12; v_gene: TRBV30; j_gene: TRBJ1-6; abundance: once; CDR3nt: TGTGCCTGGGGACGGATAAATTCACCCCTCCACTTT; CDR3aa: CAWGRINSPLHF
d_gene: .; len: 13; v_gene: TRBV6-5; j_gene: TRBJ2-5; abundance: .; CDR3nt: TGTGCCAGCGGTCGCTTGGGGGAAGAGACCCAGTACTTC; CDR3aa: CASGRLGEETQYF
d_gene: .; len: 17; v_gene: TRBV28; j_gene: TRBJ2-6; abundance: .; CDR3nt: TGTGCCAGCAGAGGCGGAGGTATTACCTCTGGGGCCAACGTCCTGACTTTC; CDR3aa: CASRGGGITSGANVLTF
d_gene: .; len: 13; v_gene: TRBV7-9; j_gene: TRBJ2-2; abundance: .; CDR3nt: TGTGCCAGCAGCTTAGGGATCACCGGGGAGCTGTTTTTT; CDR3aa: CASSLGITGELFF
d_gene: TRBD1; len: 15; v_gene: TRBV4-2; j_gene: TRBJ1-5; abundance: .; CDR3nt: TGTGCCAGCAGCCGTCTGGACAGGGGTGGACAGCCCCAGCATTTT; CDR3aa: CASSRLDRGGQPQHF
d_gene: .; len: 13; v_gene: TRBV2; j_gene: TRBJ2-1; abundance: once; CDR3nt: TGTGCCAGCAGTCCCCGCGACTACCTCGAGCAGTTCTTC; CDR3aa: CASSPRDYLEQFF